The 10 T cell receptor beta chains listed next were all sequenced from one sample in a study of shared clonotypes between healthy human individuals. Data came from immunoSEQ multiplex PCR; TCRdb stores just in-frame clones and leaves some out. This table has about 450,000 clones, about 80% appearing once. The specimen sequenced was PBMCs. These receptors came from a middle-aged woman in good health. Some clones in this sample may be carry-over from other donors' samples.

This chain connects TRBV7-7 to TRBJ2-7, with D possibly TRBD1 on 5 matching bases. Germline assignment: CDR1 SSHAT and CDR2 FNYEAQ (reference sequence). The CDR3 extends over 16 amino acids. V was shortened by 10 bases and J by 2 bases, with 24 bases between the two germline ends. In DNA, the CDR3 is TGTGCCACCAGGGAAAAACACGGATCGCGTGCCTACGAGCAGTACTTC. Its translation: CATREKHGSRAYEQYF.

The CDR3 here is CASSLGTGVEAQTQYF. The CDR3 bases are TGTGCCAGCAGCCTCGGGACAGGGGTTGAGGCTCAGACCCAGTACTTC. The rearrangement joins TRBV7-3 to TRBJ2-5; 10 bases match TRBD1. After removal of 5 bases from V and 6 bases from J, the junction contained 12 bases not matched to a gene. The CDR3 consists of 16 residues. Per the germline V gene, CDR1 is SGHTA and CDR2 is FQGTGA. Based on the CDR3 plus reference TRBV7-3 and TRBJ2-5, the full variable domain is GAGVSQTPSNKVTEKGKYVELRCDPISGHTALYWYRQSLGQGPEFLIYFQGTGAADDSGLPNDRFFAVRPEGSVSTLKIQRTERGDSAVYLCASSLGTGVEAQTQYFGPGTRLLVL.

The chain recombines TRBV19 with TRBJ1-2, with D perhaps matching TRBD1 (5 bases). The CDR3 loop spans 13 amino acids. The germline CDR1 and CDR2 sequences are LNHDA and SQIVND (reference sequence). The V end was cut by 7 bases, the J end by 5 bases, with 14 bases between. The CDR3 bases are TGTGCCAGTATGGAGGGACGGAGGTATGGCTACACCTTC. As protein: CASMEGRRYGYTF.

The genes are TRBV28 and TRBJ2-1; 7 nucleotides match TRBD1. Germline CDR1 reads MDHEN; CDR2 reads SYDVKM. There are 13 residues in the CDR3. Trimming at V came to 5 bases and at J to 8 bases, leaving 6 bases not matched to a gene. DNA of the CDR3: TGTGCCAGCAGTCCCCAGGGGGACGATGAGCAGTTCTTC. Its protein product is CASSPQGDDEQFF.

A remark on this clone: The sample contains more than one DNA sequence encoding this CDR3. V is TRBV5-4 and J is TRBJ1-2, with no clear D. Deletions cut 0 bases from V and 3 bases from J, with 3 bases between. This CDR3 is built from 12 residues. Germline assignment: CDR1 SGHNT and CDR2 YYREEE (reference sequence). The CDR3 DNA reads as TGTGCCAGCAGCTTGGACGACTATGGCTACACCTTC. Protein: CASSLDDYGYTF.

Remarks on this clone: With a much larger clone just one base away, this may be a read error. The sample contains more than one DNA sequence encoding this CDR3. This chain uses TRBV6-4 with TRBJ1-1; D remains ambiguous. Trimming removed 2 bases at V and 3 bases at J, with 4 bases between. The CDR3 sequence is 12 residues long. Per germline, CDR1 MRHNA and CDR2 SNTAGT. As DNA, the CDR3 is TGTGCCAGCAGTGACGGGCACACTGAAGCTTTCTTT. It encodes CASSDGHTEAFF.

In its sample, this clone was seen many times. V gene TRBV19 combines with J gene TRBJ2-2, with D unresolved. The CDR3 contains 14 residues. The V and J ends lost 3 bases and 5 bases respectively, with 10 bases between them. CDR1 is LNHDA, CDR2 SQIVND, per germline (reference sequence). CDR3 region: CASSIIPWTGELFF. CDR3 DNA: TGTGCCAGTAGTATTATACCCTGGACCGGGGAGCTGTTTTTT.

This chain uses TRBV28 with TRBJ1-5, with D uncertain. Trimming took 5 bases from V and 4 from J, leaving 18 bases between them. There are 16 residues in the CDR3. Germline assignment: CDR1 MDHEN and CDR2 SYDVKM. DNA for the CDR3: TGTGCCAGCAGTCCTAAGTGGGTGGGGTTGAATCAGCCCCAGCATTTT. As protein: CASSPKWVGLNQPQHF.

To note about this clone: Within the sample, other DNA sequences also encode this same CDR3. This chain joins TRBV7-2 and TRBJ2-3; TRBD2 agrees at 7 bases. The germline V gene has CDR1 SGHTA and CDR2 FQGNSA. The CDR3 sequence is 15 residues long. V lost 0 bases and J lost 0; bases outside the gene matches: 0. CDR3 sequence reads: CASSLAGGSTDTQYF. The CDR3, as DNA: TGTGCCAGCAGCTTAGCGGGAGGGAGCACAGATACGCAGTATTTT.

As DNA, the CDR3 is TGTGCCAGCAGCTTAGCTCAAGGGACCACGATTTACGAGCAGTACTTC. It encodes CASSLAQGTTIYEQYF. V and J are TRBV7-9 and TRBJ2-7; TRBD1 or TRBD2 may be the D gene (5 bases each). V dropped 0 bases and J dropped 4 bases, with 16 bases sitting between them. Per germline, CDR1 SEHNR and CDR2 FQNEAQ (reference sequence). This CDR3 comprises 16 residues.